This T cell receptor beta chain was found in a study of blood T cell repertoires in COVID-19. For the study at large: PBMCs, B-cell-depleted T cells, or T cells provided the cDNA or gDNA that made up the material.

Produced via immunoSEQ multiplex PCR; TCRdb's table is partial and in-frame only. The sample contains some 180,000 clones, 60% to 85% of which appear only once. From germline, CDR1 is MNHEY and CDR2 SVGAGI. The CDR3 covers 13 residues. Trimming took 6 bases from V and 4 from J, leaving 10 bases between them. The chain carries TRBV6-5 and TRBJ1-3, with D perhaps TRBD1 (5 bases). The sequence was collected from a woman aged 45-65 years with active or convalescent COVID-19. What was sequenced was peripheral blood. The CDR3 protein is CASSGGRGNTIYF. The CDR3 coding sequence is TGTGCCAGCAGCGGGGGGAGGGGAAACACCATATATTTT.